The 27 T cell receptor beta chains below were found in one sample sequenced in a study of T cell responses to AZD1222 COVID-19 vaccine. TCRdb keeps only in-frame clones here, not all; method: immunoSEQ multiplex PCR. The data contain around 100,000 clones, just under 95% of them seen just once; the ten biggest clones take up 2% to 2.5%. The material sequenced was peripheral blood, taken on day 0 of AZD1222 vaccination. The receptor set was obtained from an adult in good health.

This chain uses TRBV5-1 with TRBJ2-1, with D hard to call. V was cut by 1 base and J by 7 bases, with 6 bases left in between. From germline, CDR1 is SGHRS and CDR2 YFSETQ. This CDR3 has 12 residues. DNA for the CDR3: TGCGCCAGCAGCTTGTTTATGAATGAGCAGTTCTTC. It specifies CASSLFMNEQFF.

V and J are TRBV4-3 and TRBJ1-1, with 7 bases fitting TRBD1. V shed 3 bases and J 0 bases; nucleotides not matched to a gene: 7. The germline CDR1 and CDR2 sequences are LGHNA and YSLEER. The CDR3 extends over 16 amino acids. The CDR3 nucleotides are TGCGCCAGCAGCCAGGTGACAGGGAGATTGAACACTGAAGCTTTCTTT. This gives the protein CASSQVTGRLNTEAFF.

The chain uses TRBV30 and TRBJ1-1; weak D call: TRBD1 (5 bases). V was cut by 4 bases and J by 3 bases, with 18 bases left in between. Germline assignment: CDR1 GTSNPN and CDR2 SVGIG (reference sequence). This CDR3 contains 15 residues. The CDR3 nucleotides are TGTGCCTGGATCCTCGGGACGGGAGGTTACACTGAAGCTTTCTTT. Its translation is CAWILGTGGYTEAFF.

The rearrangement uses TRBV9 and TRBJ2-1; 10 nucleotides line up with TRBD1. V lost 4 bases, J lost 8 bases, and 6 bases stayed unmatched. Germline CDR1 is SGDLS and CDR2 is YYNGEE. CDR3 length equals 14 residues. The DNA for the CDR3 is TGTGCCAGCAGCCCGCGGACAGGGGGATATGAGCAGTTCTTC. This gives the protein CASSPRTGGYEQFF.

The chain combines TRBV7-9 with TRBJ2-3; 9 bases align to TRBD1. This CDR3 spans 15 amino acids. The V gene end was trimmed by 5 bases and the J gene end by 5 bases; junction bases not matched to a gene: 8. CDR1 and CDR2 (germline): SEHNR, FQNEAQ (reference sequence). CDR3 sequence: CASSRRGQGEDTQYF. Here the CDR3 DNA reads TGTGCCAGCAGCAGACGGGGACAGGGAGAAGATACGCAGTATTTT.

This chain joins TRBV5-5 and TRBJ2-7; the D is unclear. The CDR3 length is 13 residues. Germline assignment: CDR1 SGHKS and CDR2 YYEKEE (reference sequence). The ends were cut back, 0 bases at V and 5 bases at J, with 9 bases in the middle. This chain's CDR3 is CASSLVYRDEQYF. The CDR3 DNA is TGTGCCAGCAGCTTGGTATACCGGGACGAGCAGTACTTC.

The chain combines TRBV11-2 with TRBJ1-2; maybe TRBD1 (5 bases). Trimming took 1 base from V and 4 from J, leaving 19 bases between them. CDR1 and CDR2 (germline): SGHAT, FQNNGV. This CDR3 has 17 residues. CDR3 in DNA: TGTGCCAGCAGCTTAGTAGGGCGGGGCCCCAAGGGCTATGGCTACACCTTC. This sequence encodes CASSLVGRGPKGYGYTF.

V gene TRBV19 combines with J gene TRBJ1-5; 11 positions agree with TRBD1. Germline V gene sequence: CDR1 LNHDA, CDR2 SQIVND (reference sequence). V shed 5 bases, J shed 3 bases, and the junction held 12 bases outside the gene matches. The CDR3 contains 18 residues. The CDR3 here is CASSLGQGVLRLNQPQHF. DNA of the CDR3: TGTGCCAGTAGTCTGGGACAGGGGGTGTTAAGACTCAATCAGCCCCAGCATTTT.

The gene calls are TRBV7-2 and TRBJ1-6; no clear D. Trimming removed 5 bases at V and 10 bases at J, with 15 bases between. The CDR3 length is 14 residues. Germline V gives CDR1 SGHTA, CDR2 FQGNSA. CDR3 sequence (DNA): TGTGCCAGCAGCCTTGGTGGGGTTAGATCACCCCTCCACTTT. Translated: CASSLGGVRSPLHF.

The chain has TRBV29-1 and TRBJ1-1, with unresolved D. The CDR3 is made up of 16 amino acids. Germline V gives CDR1 SQVTM, CDR2 ANQGSEA. Trimming removed 4 bases at V and 4 bases at J, with 22 bases between. CDR3 sequence (DNA): TGCAGCGTTGCACGATCAAAGCGGACGCCCGGCACTGAAGCTTTCTTT. It translates to CSVARSKRTPGTEAFF.

This chain connects TRBV5-1 to TRBJ2-7; 13 nucleotides align to TRBD2. The V segment lost 4 bases and the J segment 1 base; nucleotides outside the gene matches: 5. The CDR3 has 16 amino acids. Germline V gene sequence: CDR1 SGHRS, CDR2 YFSETQ. The CDR3 coding sequence is TGCGCCAGCAGCGCCACTAGCGGGAGGGGGTCCTACGAGCAGTACTTC. Translating it yields CASSATSGRGSYEQYF.

This clone was found once. CDR3: CASSRVGTEAFF. The CDR3, as DNA: TGTGCCAGCTCCAGGGTGGGCACTGAAGCTTTCTTT. This chain links TRBV18 with TRBJ1-1; a possible D gene is TRBD1 (5 bases). Trimming removed 6 bases from V and 4 bases from J, with 9 bases in between. Germline loops: CDR1 KGHSH, CDR2 LQKENI. The CDR3 runs to 12 residues.

This clone was found once. This chain links TRBV5-1 with TRBJ2-5; 11 positions match TRBD1. CDR1 and CDR2 (germline): SGHRS, YFSETQ. This CDR3 spans 14 amino acids. The V gene end was trimmed by 3 bases and the J gene end by 4 bases; junction bases not matched to a gene: 2. The CDR3 sequence: CASSSGTGGETQYF. The CDR3 nucleotides read TGCGCCAGCAGCTCCGGGACAGGGGGAGAGACCCAGTACTTC. Combining the CDR3 with reference TRBV5-1 and TRBJ2-5 gives the whole variable domain KAGVTQTPRYLIKTRGQQVTLSCSPISGHRSVSWYQQTPGQGLQFLFEYFSETQRNKGNFPGRFSGRQFSNSRSEMNVSTLELGDSALYLCASSSGTGGETQYFGPGTRLLVL.

The chain employs TRBV5-6 and TRBJ1-2; no clear D. Per germline, CDR1 SGHDT and CDR2 YYEEEE. The CDR3 spans 15 residues. The V end lost 4 bases, the J end lost 4 bases, and 17 bases lay between the germline ends. Here the CDR3 DNA reads TGTGCCAGCAGCCGCCGGGAGGGCCGAGGCTATGGCTACACCTTC. The encoded protein is CASSRREGRGYGYTF.

V is TRBV7-9 and J is TRBJ2-5, with TRBD1 matching over 8 bases. V was pared by 3 bases and J by 5 bases, with 14 bases of the junction left unmatched. CDR3 length: 17 amino acids. The germline CDR1 and CDR2 sequences are SEHNR and FQNEAQ (reference sequence). The DNA for the CDR3 is TGTGCCAGCAGCTTGTTCCTGGTCAGGGGGCGTTCGGAGACCCAGTACTTC. It codes for CASSLFLVRGRSETQYF. Full variable domain (outside the CDR3, taken from reference TRBV7-9 and TRBJ2-5): DTGVSQNPRHKITKRGQNVTFRCDPISEHNRLYWYRQTLGQGPEFLTYFQNEAQLEKSRLLSDRFSAERPKGSFSTLEIQRTEQGDSAMYLCASSLFLVRGRSETQYFGPGTRLLVL.

The chain joins TRBV3-1 (or the pseudogene TRBV3-2) to TRBJ2-2; perhaps TRBD1 as D (6 bases). CDR1 is LGHDT, CDR2 YNNKEL, per germline (reference sequence). With 1 base removed from V and 6 bases from J, the gap between germline ends came to 9 bases. This CDR3 is built from 14 residues. CDR3 DNA sequence: TGTGCCAGCAGCCAAGCAGGGGCCCCCGGGGAGCTGTTTTTT. It yields the protein CASSQAGAPGELFF.

The chain recombines TRBV5-1 with TRBJ1-4; D unclear. Per germline, CDR1 SGHRS and CDR2 YFSETQ. The CDR3 has 14 residues. V gave up 0 bases and J gave up 2 bases, with 5 bases separating them. In DNA form, the CDR3 reads TGCGCCAGCAGCTTGGGGTCGACTAATGAAAAACTGTTTTTT. This encodes CASSLGSTNEKLFF.

Note on this clone: Other DNA variants within this sample encode the same CDR3. The chain combines TRBV27 with TRBJ1-5; D is unclear. The length of the CDR3 is 13 residues. CDR1 and CDR2 (germline): MNHEY, SMNVEV (reference sequence). The ends were cut back, 2 bases at V and 0 bases at J, with 2 bases in the middle. CDR3: CASSLGSNQPQHF. The CDR3 nucleotides are TGTGCCAGCAGTTTAGGTAGCAATCAGCCCCAGCATTTT.

V usage is TRBV10-3 and J usage is TRBJ1-2; 7 positions agree with TRBD1. CDR1 ENHRY and CDR2 SYGVKD come from the germline V gene. V shed 6 bases, J shed 8 bases, and the junction held 12 bases outside the gene matches. This CDR3 comprises 14 residues. CDR3 sequence: CAISERGRSAGYTF. Here the CDR3 DNA reads TGTGCCATCAGCGAAAGGGGGCGGTCAGCCGGCTACACCTTC.

This chain joins TRBV13 and TRBJ2-7, with a tentative D call TRBD2 (6 bases). This CDR3 is built from 13 residues. V shed 8 bases and J shed 3 bases, with 14 bases lying between them. CDR1 PRHDT and CDR2 FYEKMQ come from the germline V gene (reference sequence). The CDR3 region is CASQGLRDYEQYF. For the CDR3, the DNA is TGTGCCAGCCAGGGACTTCGAGACTACGAGCAGTACTTC.

This chain links TRBV5-5 with TRBJ2-1; tentative D call: TRBD2 (5 bases). Trimming left V 3 bases short and J 4 bases short, with 8 bases between. CDR1 and CDR2 (germline): SGHKS, YYEKEE (reference sequence). This CDR3 has 13 residues. CDR3 in DNA: TGTGCCAGCAGCTCCCGGGGTTACAATGAGCAGTTCTTC. It yields the protein CASSSRGYNEQFF.

The genes are TRBV6-2 or TRBV6-3 and TRBJ1-2, with TRBD1 as a possible D gene (6 bases). Germline V gives CDR1 MNHEY, CDR2 SVGEGT. V lost 6 bases and J lost 7, with 15 bases in between. The CDR3 totals 13 residues. The CDR3 sequence: CASSDGTFIGYTF. DNA for the CDR3: TGTGCCAGCAGCGATGGGACATTTATTGGCTACACCTTC.

The rearrangement links TRBV19 to TRBJ1-3; D is unresolved. This CDR3 is built from 16 residues. Trimming cost V 1 base and J 0 bases, with 10 bases left between them. CDR1 is LNHDA, CDR2 SQIVND, per germline (reference sequence). CDR3 protein: CASSIAAGSSGNTIYF. CDR3 bases: TGTGCCAGTAGTATAGCCGCGGGGAGCTCTGGAAACACCATATATTTT.

This chain links TRBV28 with TRBJ1-1, with D possibly matching TRBD1 (5 bases). This CDR3 has 11 residues. The V and J ends lost 6 bases and 4 bases respectively, with 6 bases between them. Germline CDR1 reads MDHEN; CDR2 reads SYDVKM. CDR3 region: CASRGGTEAFF. CDR3 nucleotides: TGTGCCAGCAGGGGGGGCACTGAAGCTTTCTTT.

The chain couples TRBV27 to TRBJ2-1; D is uncertain. With 8 bases removed from V and 9 bases from J, the gap between germline ends came to 14 bases. The germline V gene encodes CDR1 MNHEY and CDR2 SMNVEV (reference sequence). The CDR3 is 12 residues long. The CDR3 sequence: CASAPGYGEQFF. Written as DNA, the CDR3 is TGTGCCAGCGCCCCCGGGTATGGTGAGCAGTTCTTC.

The chain links TRBV5-1 to TRBJ2-5; D is perhaps TRBD1 (5 bases). V was pared by 2 bases and J by 2 bases, with 28 bases between. CDR3 length equals 20 residues. Germline V gives CDR1 SGHRS, CDR2 YFSETQ. CDR3 residues: CASSFQGLESFLGKQETQYF. The CDR3 coding sequence is TGCGCCAGCAGCTTCCAGGGCCTTGAAAGCTTCCTGGGGAAACAAGAGACCCAGTACTTC.

The table lists this clone with a count of one. This sequence joins TRBV24-1 and TRBJ1-5; D uncertain. V was shortened by 4 bases and J by 1 base, with 10 bases between the two germline ends. This CDR3 comprises 15 residues. Germline lookup yields CDR1 KGHDR and CDR2 SFDVKD. For the CDR3, the DNA is TGTGCCACCAGTGACTCTAGTAGGAGCAATCAGCCCCAGCATTTT. It translates to CATSDSSRSNQPQHF.